The rows below give T cell receptor beta chains drawn from one sample of a study of shared clonotypes between healthy human individuals. Libraries were prepared by immunoSEQ multiplex PCR; TCRdb keeps only in-frame clonotypes and omits some of them. The data show roughly 500,000 clones, over 65% seen once. Sequenced material: PBMCs. The receptors derive from a woman between 40 and 55 years old in good health. Some clones in this sample may be carry-over from other donors' samples. Both conserved end residues are trimmed from each CDR3. Fields, in order: D gene, J gene, V gene, CDR3 protein. A D gene is named only where the DNA matches it firmly.

.,TRBJ2-5,TRBV7-4,ASNPPSESRTQY
.,TRBJ1-1,TRBV28,ASSPQVIAF
.,TRBJ2-6,TRBV27,ASSLIPGANVLT
.,TRBJ1-1,TRBV2,ASSASSTGTEAF
TRBD1,TRBJ1-5,TRBV13,ASSQDRNQPQH
TRBD1,TRBJ2-7,TRBV5-8,ASSFRQGSYEQY
.,TRBJ1-2,TRBV10-3,AISDSSGETNYGYT
.,TRBJ1-5,TRBV7-6,ASSLVGQPQH
.,TRBJ2-7,TRBV30,AWRRTGAGAYEQY
.,TRBJ2-5,TRBV5-1,ASSFPGEETQY
TRBD2,TRBJ2-3,TRBV27,ASSRLGLADTDTQY
.,TRBJ2-1,TRBV4-1,ASSQDVLWSSYNEQF